Following are 18 T cell receptor beta chains from one sample sequenced in a study of shared clonotypes between healthy human individuals. CD8 cells regarded as naive lacked CD45RO, were positively chosen for CCR7, and omitted terminally differentiated effector memory CD45RA+ cells. TCRdb's copy holds only in-frame clones and misses some; the assay was immunoSEQ multiplex PCR. This sample has around 1.9 million clones; just over 90% occur once, and the top ten carry around 1.7%. The sample was naive CD8+ T cells from PBMCs. Source of these receptors: a man aged 18 to 29 in good health. Some clones in this sample may be carry-over from other donors' samples.

The V and J genes are TRBV9 and TRBJ2-7, with D possibly matching TRBD2 (5 bases). The germline V and J ends were trimmed by 3 bases and 6 bases, with 10 bases remaining between them. CDR3 size: 12 residues. Germline V gene sequence: CDR1 SGDLS, CDR2 YYNGEE. The CDR3 sequence: CASSGATSEQYF. CDR3 DNA sequence: TGTGCCAGCAGCGGAGCAACTAGCGAGCAGTACTTC.

The chain couples TRBV7-9 to TRBJ1-3; weak D call: TRBD1 (6 bases). CDR3 length: 14 amino acids. The V gene's germline CDR1 is SEHNR and CDR2 FQNEAQ (reference sequence). The V end lost 8 bases, the J end lost 4 bases, and 15 bases lay between the germline ends. CDR3 bases: TGTGCCAGCCTAGGGGGGCGCACCGGAAACACCATATATTTT. Its translation: CASLGGRTGNTIYF.

This clone was picked up one time. The rearrangement links TRBV25-1 to TRBJ1-5; 8 bases are a match to TRBD1. The CDR3 sequence is 18 residues long. Germline lookup yields CDR1 MGHDK and CDR2 SYGVNS. Germline trimming cut 8 bases from V and 0 bases from J; bases unmatched to any gene: 15. In DNA, the CDR3 is TGTGCCAGCGGATGGGACAGGAGAAAAGCTTATAGCAATCAGCCCCAGCATTTT. Translation: CASGWDRRKAYSNQPQHF.

The chain has TRBV15 and TRBJ2-7; unclear D gene. Germline loops: CDR1 LNHNV, CDR2 YYDKDF (reference sequence). Trimming removed 0 bases at V and 3 bases at J, with 9 bases between. The CDR3 consists of 14 residues. CDR3 sequence: CATSRDRYGYEQYF. CDR3 bases: TGTGCCACCAGCAGAGATCGGTACGGCTACGAGCAGTACTTC.

CDR3 sequence: CASSPWGRVLQETQYF. DNA of the CDR3: TGTGCCAGCAGTCCGTGGGGACGGGTCCTACAAGAGACCCAGTACTTC. The V and J genes are TRBV27 and TRBJ2-5; perhaps D is TRBD1 or TRBD2 (5 bases each). The CDR3 is 16 residues long. The germline V and J ends were trimmed by 5 bases and 2 bases, with 18 bases remaining between them. CDR1 is MNHEY and CDR2 is SMNVEV in the germline V gene (reference sequence).

The chain has TRBV27 and TRBJ2-7, with D possibly being TRBD2 (6 bases). The CDR3 has 16 amino acids. V lost 5 bases to trimming and J lost 4 bases, with 21 bases between them. The germline V gene encodes CDR1 MNHEY and CDR2 SMNVEV (reference sequence). CDR3 bases: TGTGCCAGCAGTCAAAGAATGACGGGGGTGGGATACGAGCAGTACTTC. Amino acids: CASSQRMTGVGYEQYF.

The V and J genes are TRBV28 and TRBJ2-7; 10 bases match TRBD1. J lost 3 bases, V lost 6 bases, and 5 bases had no gene match. This CDR3 contains 14 residues. CDR1 MDHEN and CDR2 SYDVKM come from the germline V gene. This CDR3 is CASRSDRGLYEQYF. The CDR3 nucleotides are TGTGCCAGCAGATCCGACAGGGGGCTCTACGAGCAGTACTTC.

This chain connects TRBV6-1 to TRBJ1-1; 7 nucleotides align to TRBD1. This CDR3 has 15 residues. Germline lookup yields CDR1 MNHNS and CDR2 SASEGT. Germline trimming cut 2 bases from V and 0 bases from J; bases unmatched to any gene: 3. The CDR3 spells CASSEKTGVNTEAFF. The CDR3 region has the DNA TGTGCCAGCAGTGAAAAAACAGGGGTGAACACTGAAGCTTTCTTT.

The genes are TRBV13 and TRBJ2-5; D tentatively fits TRBD1 or TRBD2 (5 bases each). Germline CDR1 is PRHDT and CDR2 is FYEKMQ (reference sequence). The CDR3 contains 13 residues. V lost 0 bases, J lost 7 bases, and 9 bases lay in between. This chain's CDR3 is CASSLGGDGTQYF. CDR3 DNA: TGTGCCAGCAGCTTAGGCGGGGACGGGACCCAGTACTTC. Complete variable domain (other parts from reference TRBV13 and TRBJ2-5): AAGVIQSPRHLIKEKRETATLKCYPIPRHDTVYWYQQGPGQDPQFLISFYEKMQSDKGSIPDRFSAQQFSDYHSELNMSSLELGDSALYFCASSLGGDGTQYFGPGTRLLVL.

This sequence joins TRBV18 and TRBJ2-7, with D perhaps given as TRBD1 or TRBD2 (5 bases each). Germline values: CDR1 KGHSH, CDR2 LQKENI. Trimming took off 0 bases at V and 3 bases at J, with 9 bases between the two ends. There are 14 residues in the CDR3. CDR3 residues: CASSPPVGVYEQYF. The CDR3 DNA is TGTGCCAGCTCACCACCGGTGGGGGTCTACGAGCAGTACTTC.

In the case of this clone: This CDR3 is also generated by other DNA sequences in the sample. V gene TRBV7-2 combines with J gene TRBJ2-7, with D possibly being TRBD2 (5 bases). CDR3 size: 12 residues. CDR1 SGHTA and CDR2 FQGNSA come from the germline V gene. V lost 1 base and J 7 bases, leaving 8 bases between the germline ends. CDR3 sequence reads: CASSLGPGEQYF. The CDR3 DNA reads TGTGCCAGCAGCTTAGGCCCGGGAGAGCAGTACTTC.

The chain links TRBV28 to TRBJ2-7; 7 positions agree with TRBD1. CDR1 is MDHEN, CDR2 SYDVKM, per germline. The CDR3 totals 15 residues. The ends lost 6 bases at V and 2 bases at J; junction bases unmatched: 10. The CDR3 DNA follows: TGTGCCAGCAGCCCCTACCGGGACAGAGCCTACGAGCAGTACTTC. Translating it yields CASSPYRDRAYEQYF.

The chain recombines TRBV10-3 with TRBJ1-1, with a tentative D call TRBD1 (5 bases). The CDR3 has 15 amino acids. The V gene's germline CDR1 is ENHRY and CDR2 SYGVKD. Trimming removed 6 bases at V and 0 bases at J, with 14 bases between. CDR3 protein: CAISDLGRLNTEAFF. The CDR3 coding sequence is TGTGCCATCAGCGACCTGGGACGGTTGAACACTGAAGCTTTCTTT.

The rearrangement uses TRBV5-1 and TRBJ2-7, with D tentatively TRBD2 (7 bases). Germline V gene data show CDR1 as SGHRS and CDR2 as YFSETQ. V was pared by 0 bases and J by 1 base, with 20 bases between. The CDR3 consists of 18 residues. CDR3 bases: TGCGCCAGCAGCTTGGCCAGGGGAGGCGGGAGTCTGTCCTACGAGCAGTACTTC. It specifies CASSLARGGGSLSYEQYF.

The rearrangement links TRBV9 to TRBJ2-1, with 8 bases identical to TRBD2. This CDR3 region has 17 residues. With 4 bases clipped from V and 4 bases from J, the junction kept 13 bases outside the gene matches. CDR1 and CDR2 (germline): SGDLS, YYNGEE. The CDR3 here is CASSPAGGAGLYNEQFF. The CDR3 DNA sequence: TGTGCCAGCAGCCCGGCGGGGGGAGCGGGATTGTACAATGAGCAGTTCTTC.

J is TRBJ2-3 and V is TRBV5-1, with D uncertain. The CDR3 spans 14 residues. Germline loops: CDR1 SGHRS, CDR2 YFSETQ. Trimming pared 2 bases from V and 6 bases from J, leaving 13 bases between. CDR3 region: CASSLGISADTQYF. CDR3 in DNA: TGCGCCAGCAGCTTAGGGATATCCGCGGATACGCAGTATTTT.

The chain is built from TRBV27 and TRBJ2-7; D call uncertain. From germline, CDR1 is MNHEY and CDR2 SMNVEV (reference sequence). Trimming stripped 3 bases from V and 0 bases from J, with 9 bases between. The CDR3 is made up of 14 amino acids. As DNA, the CDR3 is TGTGCCAGCAGTTTTTTCAGAAGCTCCTACGAGCAGTACTTC. This encodes CASSFFRSSYEQYF.

The chain couples TRBV6-1 to TRBJ2-7, with 8 nucleotides matching TRBD2. The CDR3 is 15 residues long. Per germline, CDR1 MNHNS and CDR2 SASEGT. The J segment lost 4 bases and the V segment lost 2 bases, leaving 7 bases of the junction unmatched. The CDR3 bases are TGTGCCAGCAGTGAACTGCCTAGCGGGTTATACGAGCAGTACTTC. Amino acid sequence: CASSELPSGLYEQYF.